This T cell receptor beta chain was documented in a study of blood T cell repertoires in COVID-19. Study-wide context: From the United States, Italy and Spain came samples of acute and convalescent COVID-19. Sources were T cells, B-cell-depleted T cells, or PBMCs; the material itself was cDNA or gDNA.

Germline V gene sequence: CDR1 SGHTA, CDR2 FQGNSA. The V and J ends lost 2 bases and 9 bases respectively, with 17 bases between them. The CDR3 covers 15 residues. Under the authors' procedure: By means of reference gene primer amplification, nucleated cell counts were estimated. Repertoires were generated with immunoSEQ multiplex PCR, while TCRdb's copy carries only in-frame clones and drops some. D and trimming were read from the DNA, whereas the V and J calls and clone size are those reported in that table. The repertoire holds 400,000 to 450,000 clones, with about 89% as singletons. It was during active infection that Seattle patients were enrolled and then longitudinally followed.

Sequencing was performed on peripheral blood. This clonotype originated in a woman aged 40 to 50 with COVID-19, enrolled during active disease. The chain carries TRBV7-2 and TRBJ2-1; D possibly corresponds to TRBD1 (6 bases). The CDR3 bases are TGTGCCAGCAGCTTATTGGGGGCGAAGGTAAGTGAGCAGTTCTTC. It specifies CASSLLGAKVSEQFF.